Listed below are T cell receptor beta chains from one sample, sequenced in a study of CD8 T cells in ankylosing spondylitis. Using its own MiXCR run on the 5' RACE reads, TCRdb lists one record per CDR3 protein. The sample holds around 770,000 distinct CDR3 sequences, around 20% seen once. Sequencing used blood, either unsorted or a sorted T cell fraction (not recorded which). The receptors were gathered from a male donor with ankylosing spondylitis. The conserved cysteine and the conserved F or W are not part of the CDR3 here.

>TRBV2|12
ASSAGHSYNEQF
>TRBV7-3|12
ASSWGQGADTQY
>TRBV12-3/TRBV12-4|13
ASSLARGALDGYT
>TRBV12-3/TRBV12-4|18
ASRPGDRGIASANTGELF
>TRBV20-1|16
SARAGLAGFSSYNEQF
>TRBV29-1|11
SVHLQVQETQY
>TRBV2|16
ASSPSGKAVTLRNEQF
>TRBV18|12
ASSHDAHSDTQY
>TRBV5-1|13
ASSLEPASRYGYT
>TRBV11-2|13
ASSPGQGASSPLH
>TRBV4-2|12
ASSAGENTGELF
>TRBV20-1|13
SAHSGLAGIAKQF
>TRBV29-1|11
SVSGTLSYEQY
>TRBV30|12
AWSLMGGNQPQH
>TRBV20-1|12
SAHGQNSNQPQH
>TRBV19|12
ASRPGQGAYEQY
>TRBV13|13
ASSDGLAGAREQY
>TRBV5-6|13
ASSYQAGGSYGYT
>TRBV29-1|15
SVEFPGLAGVLDEQF
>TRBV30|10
AWRQGAYEQY
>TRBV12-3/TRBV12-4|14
ASSLIITSGFYEQY
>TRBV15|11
ATRDRLTDTQY
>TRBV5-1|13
ASSPSGMSSYEQY
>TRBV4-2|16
ASSRGVAGPPYQSEAF
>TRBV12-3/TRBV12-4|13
ASSRPGQGAYEQY
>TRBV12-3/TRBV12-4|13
ASSLLGGRPYEQY
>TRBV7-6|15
ASSQYIAGGKNNEQF
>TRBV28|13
ASRLRASLSYEQY
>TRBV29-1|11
SVDPRGTDTQY
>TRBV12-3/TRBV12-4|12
ASRSQGAGGEQF
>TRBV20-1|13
SAIAGGYSTDTQY
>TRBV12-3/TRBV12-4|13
ASSSTDYDTDTQY
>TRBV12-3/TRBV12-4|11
ASSFIEGARAF
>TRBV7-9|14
ASSPPVGARIEKLF
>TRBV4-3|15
ASSQVARTASGNTIY
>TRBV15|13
ATSRVVGEGNIQY
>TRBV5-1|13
ASSLAGRETSGYT
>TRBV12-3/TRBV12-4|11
ASSFWQGNEQF
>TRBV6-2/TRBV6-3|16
ASSYSLAGGHSYNEQF
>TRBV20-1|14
SANGLAAIRENIQY
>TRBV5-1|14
ASSLELAGTYNEQF
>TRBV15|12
ATSRRGGSETQY
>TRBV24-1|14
ATSDPSGGRGDEQF
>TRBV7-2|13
ASSSSGASIGEQY
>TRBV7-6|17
ASSPLVPTSGDSTGELF
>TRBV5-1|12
ASSEGQGVTEAF
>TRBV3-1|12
ASSQGTNHNEQF
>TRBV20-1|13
SARAGPSGANVLT
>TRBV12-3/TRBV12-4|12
ASSLGGGAVEQF